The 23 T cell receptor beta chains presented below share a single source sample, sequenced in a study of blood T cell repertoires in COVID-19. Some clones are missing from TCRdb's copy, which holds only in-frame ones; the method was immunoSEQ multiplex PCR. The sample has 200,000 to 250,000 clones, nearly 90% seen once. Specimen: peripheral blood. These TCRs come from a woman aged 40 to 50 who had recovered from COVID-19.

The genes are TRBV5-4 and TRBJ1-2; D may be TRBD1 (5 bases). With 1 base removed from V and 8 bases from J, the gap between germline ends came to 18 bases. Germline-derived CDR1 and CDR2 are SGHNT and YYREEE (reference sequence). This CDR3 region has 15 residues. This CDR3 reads CASSLWGDGERGYTF. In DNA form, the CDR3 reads TGTGCCAGCAGCTTGTGGGGGGATGGGGAGAGGGGCTACACCTTC.

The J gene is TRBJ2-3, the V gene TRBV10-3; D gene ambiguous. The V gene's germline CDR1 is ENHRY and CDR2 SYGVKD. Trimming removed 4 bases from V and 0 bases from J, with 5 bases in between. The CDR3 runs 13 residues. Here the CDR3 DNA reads TGTGCCATCAGTGTAGAAAGCACAGATACGCAGTATTTT. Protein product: CAISVESTDTQYF.

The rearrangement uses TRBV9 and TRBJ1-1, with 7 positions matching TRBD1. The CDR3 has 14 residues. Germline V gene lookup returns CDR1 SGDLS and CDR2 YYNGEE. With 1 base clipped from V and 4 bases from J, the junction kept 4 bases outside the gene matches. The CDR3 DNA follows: TGTGCCAGCAGCGTAAACCCAGGGGGCACTGAAGCTTTCTTT. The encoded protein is CASSVNPGGTEAFF. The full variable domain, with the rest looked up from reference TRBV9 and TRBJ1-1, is DSGVTQTPKHLITATGQRVTLRCSPRSGDLSVYWYQQSLDQGLQFLIQYYNGEERAKGNILERFSAQQFPDLHSELNLSSLELGDSALYFCASSVNPGGTEAFFGQGTRLTVV.

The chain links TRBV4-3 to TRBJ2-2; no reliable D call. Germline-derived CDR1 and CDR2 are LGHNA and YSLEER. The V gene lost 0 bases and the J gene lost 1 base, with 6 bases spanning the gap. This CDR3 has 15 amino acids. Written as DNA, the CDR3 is TGCGCCAGCAGCCAAGATTCCCGGAACACCGGGGAGCTGTTTTTT. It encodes CASSQDSRNTGELFF.

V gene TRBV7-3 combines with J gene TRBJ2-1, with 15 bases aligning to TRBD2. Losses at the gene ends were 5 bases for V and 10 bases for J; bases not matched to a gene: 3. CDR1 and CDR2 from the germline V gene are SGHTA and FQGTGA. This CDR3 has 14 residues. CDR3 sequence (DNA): TGTGCCAGCAGCCGCGGACTAGCGGGGGGGGAGCAGTTCTTC. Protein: CASSRGLAGGEQFF.

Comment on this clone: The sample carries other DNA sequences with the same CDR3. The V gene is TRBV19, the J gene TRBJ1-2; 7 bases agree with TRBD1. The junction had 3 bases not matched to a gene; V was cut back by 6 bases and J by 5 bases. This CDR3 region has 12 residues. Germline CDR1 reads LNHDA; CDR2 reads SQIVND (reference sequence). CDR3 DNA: TGTGCCAGTAGACAGGGGAATTATGGCTACACCTTC. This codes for CASRQGNYGYTF.

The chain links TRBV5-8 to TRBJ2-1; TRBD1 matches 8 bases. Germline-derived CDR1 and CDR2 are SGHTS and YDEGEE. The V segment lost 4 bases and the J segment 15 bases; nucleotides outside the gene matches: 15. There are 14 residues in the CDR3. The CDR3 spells CASSNRWDRPFLFF. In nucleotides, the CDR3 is TGTGCCAGCAGCAACCGGTGGGACAGGCCATTCTTGTTCTTC.

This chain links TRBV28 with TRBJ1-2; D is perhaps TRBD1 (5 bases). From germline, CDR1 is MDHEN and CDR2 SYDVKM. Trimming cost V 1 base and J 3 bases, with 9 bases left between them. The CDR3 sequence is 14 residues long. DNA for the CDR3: TGTGCCAGCAGTTTATTGGGAGGGGACTATGGCTACACCTTC. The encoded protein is CASSLLGGDYGYTF.

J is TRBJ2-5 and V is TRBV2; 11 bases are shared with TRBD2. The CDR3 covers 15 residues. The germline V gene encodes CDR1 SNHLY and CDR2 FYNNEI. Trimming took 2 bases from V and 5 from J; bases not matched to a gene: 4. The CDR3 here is CASSERLAGRETQYF. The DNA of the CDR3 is TGTGCCAGCAGTGAAAGACTAGCGGGGCGGGAGACCCAGTACTTC.

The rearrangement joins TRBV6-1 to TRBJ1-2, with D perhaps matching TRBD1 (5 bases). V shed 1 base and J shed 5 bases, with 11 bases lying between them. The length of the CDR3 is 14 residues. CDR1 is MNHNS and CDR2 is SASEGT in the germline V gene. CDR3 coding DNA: TGTGCCAGCAGTGAAGGGGGGGGAGGGTATGGCTACACCTTC. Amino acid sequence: CASSEGGGGYGYTF.

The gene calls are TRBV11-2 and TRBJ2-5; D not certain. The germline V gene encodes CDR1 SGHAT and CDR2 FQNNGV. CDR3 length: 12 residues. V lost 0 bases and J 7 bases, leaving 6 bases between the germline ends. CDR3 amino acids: CASSLESRTQYF. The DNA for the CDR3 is TGTGCCAGCAGCTTAGAGTCCCGGACCCAGTACTTC. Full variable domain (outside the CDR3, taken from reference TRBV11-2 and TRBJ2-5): EAGVAQSPRYKIIEKRQSVAFWCNPISGHATLYWYQQILGQGPKLLIQFQNNGVVDDSQLPKDRFSAERLKGVDSTLKIQPAKLEDSAVYLCASSLESRTQYFGPGTRLLVL.

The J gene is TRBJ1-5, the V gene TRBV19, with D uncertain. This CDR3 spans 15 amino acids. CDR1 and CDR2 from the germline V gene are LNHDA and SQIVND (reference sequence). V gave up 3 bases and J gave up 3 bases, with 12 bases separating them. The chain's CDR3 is CASSIVREVNQPQHF. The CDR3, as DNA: TGTGCCAGTAGTATTGTGAGGGAGGTCAATCAGCCCCAGCATTTT.

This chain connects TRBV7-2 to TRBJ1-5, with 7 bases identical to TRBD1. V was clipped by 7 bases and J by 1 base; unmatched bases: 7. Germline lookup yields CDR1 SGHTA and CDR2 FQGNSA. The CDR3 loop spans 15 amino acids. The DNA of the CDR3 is TGTGCCAGCACCTCAGGGGGAGGCAGCAATCAGCCCCAGCATTTT. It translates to CASTSGGGSNQPQHF.

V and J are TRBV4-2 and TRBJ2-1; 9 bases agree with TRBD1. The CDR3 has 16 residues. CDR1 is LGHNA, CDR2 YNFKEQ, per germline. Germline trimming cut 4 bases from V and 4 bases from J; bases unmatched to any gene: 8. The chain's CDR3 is CASSLRQGGPYNEQFF. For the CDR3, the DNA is TGTGCCAGCAGCCTAAGACAGGGGGGACCTTACAATGAGCAGTTCTTC.

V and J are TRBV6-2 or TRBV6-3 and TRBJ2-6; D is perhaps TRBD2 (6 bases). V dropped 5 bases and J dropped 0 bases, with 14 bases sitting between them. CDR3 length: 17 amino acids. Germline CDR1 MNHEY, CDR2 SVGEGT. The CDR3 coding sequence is TGTGCCAGCAGTCCCCACGGGGGTTTCTCTGGGGCCAACGTCCTGACTTTC. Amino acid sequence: CASSPHGGFSGANVLTF.

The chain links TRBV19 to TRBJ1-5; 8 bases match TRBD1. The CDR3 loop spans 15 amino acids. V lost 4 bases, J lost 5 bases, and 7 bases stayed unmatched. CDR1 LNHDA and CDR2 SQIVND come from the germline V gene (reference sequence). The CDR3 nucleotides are TGTGCCAGTAGTAGGGTCGGGACAGGTGATCAGCCCCAGCATTTT. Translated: CASSRVGTGDQPQHF.

The CDR3 spells CASSPKREISTDTQYF. CDR3 bases: TGTGCCAGCTCACCGAAGAGGGAGATTAGCACAGATACGCAGTATTTT. The chain recombines TRBV18 with TRBJ2-3; D perhaps matches TRBD2 (5 bases). Germline CDR1 KGHSH, CDR2 LQKENI. CDR3 length: 16 residues. V gave up 3 bases and J gave up 0 bases, with 13 bases separating them.

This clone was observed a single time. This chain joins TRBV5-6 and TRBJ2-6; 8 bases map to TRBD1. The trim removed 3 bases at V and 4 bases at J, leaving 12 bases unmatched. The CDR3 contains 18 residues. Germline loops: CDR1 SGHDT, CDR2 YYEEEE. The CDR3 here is CASSWWAGGLEGANVLTF. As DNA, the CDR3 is TGTGCCAGCAGCTGGTGGGCAGGGGGCTTGGAAGGGGCCAACGTCCTGACTTTC.

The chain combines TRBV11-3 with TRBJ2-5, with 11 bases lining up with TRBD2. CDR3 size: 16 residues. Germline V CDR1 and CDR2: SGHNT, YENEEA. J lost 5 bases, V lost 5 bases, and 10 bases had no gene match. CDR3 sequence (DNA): TGTGCCAGCAGCGCCCGTAGCGGGAGGGCCAGGGAGACCCAGTACTTC. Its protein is CASSARSGRARETQYF.

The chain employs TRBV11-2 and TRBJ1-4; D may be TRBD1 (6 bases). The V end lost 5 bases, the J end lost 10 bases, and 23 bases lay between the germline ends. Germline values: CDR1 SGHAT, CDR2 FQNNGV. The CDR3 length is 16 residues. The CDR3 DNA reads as TGTGCCAGCAGCCCGGTACCGGGACCCTTAGGGGGAAAACTGTTTTTT. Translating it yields CASSPVPGPLGGKLFF.

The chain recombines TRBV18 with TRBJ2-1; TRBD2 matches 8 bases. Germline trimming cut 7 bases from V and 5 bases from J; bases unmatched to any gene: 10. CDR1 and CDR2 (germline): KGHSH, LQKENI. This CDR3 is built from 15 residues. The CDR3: CASCPPGGADNEQFF. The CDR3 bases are TGTGCCAGCTGTCCCCCGGGGGGGGCTGACAATGAGCAGTTCTTC.

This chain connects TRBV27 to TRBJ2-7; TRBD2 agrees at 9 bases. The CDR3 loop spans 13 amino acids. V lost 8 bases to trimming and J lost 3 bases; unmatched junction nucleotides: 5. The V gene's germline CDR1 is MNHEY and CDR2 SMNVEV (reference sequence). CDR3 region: CASATSGFYEQYF. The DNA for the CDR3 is TGTGCCAGCGCCACTAGCGGGTTCTACGAGCAGTACTTC.

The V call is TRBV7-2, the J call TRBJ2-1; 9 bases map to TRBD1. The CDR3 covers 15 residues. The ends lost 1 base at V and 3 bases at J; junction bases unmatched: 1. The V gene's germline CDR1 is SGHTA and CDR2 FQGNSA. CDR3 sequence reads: CASSLEGQGYNEQFF. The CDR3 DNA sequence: TGTGCCAGCAGCTTAGAGGGACAGGGCTACAATGAGCAGTTCTTC.